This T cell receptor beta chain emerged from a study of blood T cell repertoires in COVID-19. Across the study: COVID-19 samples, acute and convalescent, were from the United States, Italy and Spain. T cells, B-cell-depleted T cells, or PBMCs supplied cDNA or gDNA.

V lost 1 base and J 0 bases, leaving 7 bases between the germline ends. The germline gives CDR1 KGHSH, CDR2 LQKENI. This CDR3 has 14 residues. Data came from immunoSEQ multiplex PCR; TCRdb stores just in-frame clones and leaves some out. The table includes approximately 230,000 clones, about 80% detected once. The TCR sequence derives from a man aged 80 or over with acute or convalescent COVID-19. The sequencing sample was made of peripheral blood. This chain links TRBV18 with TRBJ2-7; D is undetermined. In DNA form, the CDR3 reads TGTGCCAGCTCACCACAGCCGGGCTCCTACGAGCAGTACTTC. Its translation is CASSPQPGSYEQYF.